Shown below are 10 T cell receptor beta chains from a single sample sequenced in a study of control samples from healthy donors and cancer patients. The assay was immunoSEQ multiplex PCR, and TCRdb's table has in-frame clones only and misses some. The sample lists 150,000 to 180,000 clones, about 93% occurring once. The specimen was blood. These receptors all stem from a man aged 50 to 60 in good health.

This chain joins TRBV27 and TRBJ1-5; D not certain. Germline V gene sequence: CDR1 MNHEY, CDR2 SMNVEV (reference sequence). CDR3 length equals 14 residues. V lost 4 bases and J 0 bases, leaving 7 bases between the germline ends. Here the CDR3 reads CASSSLYSNQPQHF. CDR3 sequence (DNA): TGTGCCAGCAGTTCCCTCTATAGCAATCAGCCCCAGCATTTT.

This chain joins TRBV7-8 and TRBJ1-2; D is ambiguous. The CDR3 loop spans 14 amino acids. The germline V and J ends were trimmed by 5 bases and 4 bases, with 14 bases remaining between them. Germline loops: CDR1 SGHVS, CDR2 FQNEAQ. The CDR3 region is CASSPDSNAYGYTF. As DNA, the CDR3 is TGTGCCAGCAGCCCGGACTCAAATGCCTATGGCTACACCTTC.

This chain joins TRBV30 and TRBJ2-7; D is perhaps TRBD2 (6 bases). This CDR3 has 15 residues. Germline loops: CDR1 GTSNPN, CDR2 SVGIG (reference sequence). The germline V and J ends were trimmed by 7 bases and 0 bases, with 19 bases remaining between them. The DNA of the CDR3 is TGTGCCTCGACTAGACACCTTTCAAGCTCCTACGAGCAGTACTTC. Its protein is CASTRHLSSSYEQYF.

Only one count was recorded for this clone. V is TRBV19 and J is TRBJ1-1; D call uncertain. CDR1 is LNHDA, CDR2 SQIVND, per germline (reference sequence). Trimming stripped 1 base from V and 4 bases from J, with 19 bases between. There are 17 residues in the CDR3. CDR3 residues: CASSIGVGPARSTEAFF. In DNA form, the CDR3 reads TGTGCCAGTAGTATAGGAGTGGGCCCTGCGAGGAGCACTGAAGCTTTCTTT. Complete variable domain (other parts from reference TRBV19 and TRBJ1-1): DGGITQSPKYLFRKEGQNVTLSCEQNLNHDAMYWYRQDPGQGLRLIYYSQIVNDFQKGDIAEGYSVSREKKESFPLTVTSAQKNPTAFYLCASSIGVGPARSTEAFFGQGTRLTVV.

The chain uses TRBV4-1 and TRBJ1-5; perhaps TRBD1 as D (6 bases). The CDR3 has 15 residues. The germline V gene has CDR1 MGHRA and CDR2 YSYEKL. The V gene lost 0 bases and the J gene lost 7 bases, with 13 bases spanning the gap. For the CDR3, the DNA is TGCGCCAGCAGCCAAGAATCTACAGGGCGGCAGCCCCAGCATTTT. Amino acids: CASSQESTGRQPQHF.

CDR3 region: CASSITGYEQYF. Here the CDR3 DNA reads TGCGCCAGCAGCATAACAGGGTACGAGCAGTACTTC. V gene TRBV5-1 combines with J gene TRBJ2-7; D possibly corresponds to TRBD1 (6 bases). The CDR3 is made up of 12 amino acids. Germline CDR1 is SGHRS and CDR2 is YFSETQ. V lost 4 bases, J lost 4 bases, and 9 bases lay in between.

The chain employs TRBV12-3 or TRBV12-4 and TRBJ2-4; unclear D gene. The ends were cut back, 5 bases at V and 6 bases at J, with 11 bases in the middle. This CDR3 is 13 amino acids long. In DNA, the CDR3 is TGTGCCAGCAGTCCCGGCAGACCAAACATTCAGTACTTC. Protein sequence: CASSPGRPNIQYF.

The chain is built from TRBV28 and TRBJ2-4; 10 bases are shared with TRBD2. This CDR3 is 18 amino acids long. The J segment lost 3 bases and the V segment lost 3 bases, leaving 11 bases of the junction unmatched. In germline, CDR1 is MDHEN, CDR2 SYDVKM. CDR3 sequence: CASSFRLAGVFYKNIQYF. The CDR3 coding sequence is TGTGCCAGCAGTTTTAGGCTAGCGGGAGTCTTCTACAAAAACATTCAGTACTTC.

In this sample, this clone turned up once. The V gene is TRBV5-1, the J gene TRBJ2-1; 7 bases are a match to TRBD1. The germline CDR1 and CDR2 sequences are SGHRS and YFSETQ. V gave up 4 bases and J gave up 4 bases; unmatched junction bases: 5. The CDR3 totals 14 residues. CDR3 nucleotide sequence: TGCGCCAGCAGCCTCGGACAGGATTACAATGAGCAGTTCTTC. Protein: CASSLGQDYNEQFF.

V usage is TRBV28 and J usage is TRBJ1-5; D is undetermined. The V end lost 6 bases, the J end lost 5 bases, and 20 bases lay between the germline ends. Per the germline V gene, CDR1 is MDHEN and CDR2 is SYDVKM. The CDR3 consists of 16 residues. The CDR3 sequence: CASRGPRGRNYQPQHF. CDR3 nucleotide sequence: TGTGCCAGCAGAGGCCCAAGAGGACGGAACTATCAGCCCCAGCATTTT.